Shown below are 20 T cell receptor beta chains from a single sample sequenced in a study of shared clonotypes between healthy human individuals. Sequencing used immunoSEQ multiplex PCR; TCRdb keeps in-frame clones, though not all of them. The table records 2 million to 2.5 million clones, approximately 93% of them present only once. Sequenced material: naive CD4+ T cells from PBMCs. Subset given: CD45RA+ positively selected. These receptors all come from a man aged 18 to 29 in good health. Some clones in this sample may be carry-over from other donors' samples.

This clone was seen a single time. The J gene is TRBJ2-7, the V gene TRBV27; D unresolved. Trimming removed 3 bases at V and 0 bases at J, with 6 bases between. Germline V gene data show CDR1 as MNHEY and CDR2 as SMNVEV (reference sequence). The length of the CDR3 is 13 residues. CDR3 nucleotide sequence: TGTGCCAGCAGTTTCTTGCCCTCCTACGAGCAGTACTTC. Translating gives CASSFLPSYEQYF.

J is TRBJ1-3 and V is TRBV4-1; TRBD1 matches at 8 bases. CDR3 length equals 17 residues. Germline V gene sequence: CDR1 MGHRA, CDR2 YSYEKL. V gave up 0 bases and J gave up 4 bases; unmatched junction bases: 8. Here the CDR3 reads CASSQDKTRDRGNTIYF. CDR3 coding DNA: TGCGCCAGCAGCCAAGATAAAACCCGGGACAGGGGAAACACCATATATTTT.

V and J are TRBV18 and TRBJ1-1; D might be TRBD1 (5 bases). The V gene lost 5 bases and the J gene lost 4 bases, with 11 bases spanning the gap. From germline, CDR1 is KGHSH and CDR2 LQKENI. The CDR3 contains 13 residues. CDR3 bases: TGTGCCAGCTCAGGGGCGATGGTCACTGAAGCTTTCTTT. Amino acid sequence: CASSGAMVTEAFF.

Worth noting for this clone: Other DNA sequences in this sample translate to the same CDR3. The chain joins TRBV28 to TRBJ1-5, with a weak D call TRBD1 (6 bases). The CDR3 sequence is 13 residues long. With 7 bases removed from V and 1 base from J, the gap between germline ends came to 8 bases. Per germline, CDR1 MDHEN and CDR2 SYDVKM. CDR3 residues: CASTRGSNQPQHF. As DNA, the CDR3 is TGTGCCAGCACTAGGGGGAGCAATCAGCCCCAGCATTTT.

This clone showed up just once. The rearrangement joins TRBV7-9 to TRBJ2-5; D is possibly TRBD2 (6 bases). V was pared by 1 base and J by 11 bases, with 17 bases between. Per germline, CDR1 SEHNR and CDR2 FQNEAQ (reference sequence). The CDR3 loop spans 14 amino acids. Here the CDR3 reads CASSLVSGVGQQYF. In DNA form, the CDR3 reads TGTGCCAGCAGCTTAGTTTCGGGAGTAGGGCAGCAGTACTTC.

This chain joins TRBV9 and TRBJ2-2; D remains unclear. V was pared by 4 bases and J by 8 bases, with 21 bases between. Germline assignment: CDR1 SGDLS and CDR2 YYNGEE. The length of the CDR3 is 16 residues. CDR3 in amino acids: CASSPQTWAAAGELFF. In DNA, the CDR3 is TGTGCCAGCAGCCCACAAACGTGGGCGGCGGCTGGGGAGCTGTTTTTT.

J is TRBJ1-4 and V is TRBV4-1; possibly TRBD1 for D (5 bases). The germline gives CDR1 MGHRA, CDR2 YSYEKL. The length of the CDR3 is 15 residues. V was clipped by 6 bases and J by 3 bases, with 14 bases between them. The CDR3 nucleotides are TGCGCCAGCAGTCTCTTAGGCAGGGCTAATGAAAAACTGTTTTTT. It specifies CASSLLGRANEKLFF.

A note on this clone: Other DNA sequences of this sample code for an identical CDR3. DNA for the CDR3: TGTGCCAGCAGCTTAGTCGGGGGGAACACCGGGGAGCTGTTTTTT. Translating it yields CASSLVGGNTGELFF. The chain uses TRBV7-8 and TRBJ2-2; D possibly corresponds to TRBD2 (6 bases). Trimming cost V 1 base and J 1 base, with 7 bases left between them. In germline, CDR1 is SGHVS, CDR2 FQNEAQ. The CDR3 consists of 15 residues.

The chain combines TRBV6-5 with TRBJ2-7, with D perhaps assigned TRBD1 or TRBD2 (5 bases each). There are 14 residues in the CDR3. V was pared by 0 bases and J by 2 bases, with 8 bases between. CDR1 is MNHEY and CDR2 is SVGAGI in the germline V gene. CDR3 sequence reads: CASSYSLGAYEQYF. In DNA form, the CDR3 reads TGTGCCAGCAGTTACTCGCTGGGGGCCTACGAGCAGTACTTC.

V and J are TRBV7-9 and TRBJ1-1; 12 bases are shared with TRBD1. V gave up 5 bases and J gave up 0 bases; unmatched junction bases: 7. The CDR3 sequence is 17 residues long. The germline V gene encodes CDR1 SEHNR and CDR2 FQNEAQ (reference sequence). CDR3 sequence reads: CASSPGTGGGLNTEAFF. In DNA form, the CDR3 reads TGTGCCAGCAGCCCCGGGACAGGGGGCGGCTTGAACACTGAAGCTTTCTTT.

The chain links TRBV7-8 to TRBJ2-7, with a tentative D call TRBD2 (5 bases). Trimming took 0 bases from V and 6 from J, leaving 18 bases between them. This CDR3 contains 16 residues. Per germline, CDR1 SGHVS and CDR2 FQNEAQ. The CDR3 DNA reads as TGTGCCAGCAGCTTAGCGCATGGGAGTGTCTTCCTCGAGCAGTACTTC. Protein sequence: CASSLAHGSVFLEQYF. Variable domain in full (rest from reference TRBV7-8 and TRBJ2-7): GAGVSQSPRYKVAKRGQDVALRCDPISGHVSLFWYQQALGQGPEFLTYFQNEAQLDKSGLPSDRFFAERPEGSVSTLKIQRTQQEDSAVYLCASSLAHGSVFLEQYFGPGTRLTVT.

This clone was observed a handful of times. Different DNA sequences within this sample yield the same CDR3. This sequence joins TRBV5-1 and TRBJ2-6; no firm D call. Trimming shortened V by 1 base and J by 0 bases, and 5 bases separated the two germline ends. This CDR3 spans 15 amino acids. Germline V gives CDR1 SGHRS, CDR2 YFSETQ. CDR3 nucleotide sequence: TGCGCCAGCAGCTTGACAGACTCTGGGGCCAACGTCCTGACTTTC. Protein: CASSLTDSGANVLTF.

The chain couples TRBV2 to TRBJ2-7; D uncertain. Germline CDR1 and CDR2: SNHLY and FYNNEI. V was clipped by 8 bases and J by 2 bases, with 7 bases between them. The CDR3 has 11 residues. The CDR3 spells CASAVPYEQYF. The CDR3 DNA reads as TGTGCCAGCGCAGTTCCCTACGAGCAGTACTTC.

The chain links TRBV28 to TRBJ2-1; D unclear. V was trimmed by 10 bases and J by 4 bases, leaving 8 bases between them. Germline V gives CDR1 MDHEN, CDR2 SYDVKM. CDR3 length equals 11 residues. CDR3 protein: CATRLYNEQFF. The CDR3 coding sequence is TGTGCCACCCGCCTTTACAATGAGCAGTTCTTC.

The V call is TRBV5-5, the J call TRBJ2-7; TRBD2 is a possible D gene (6 bases). There are 12 residues in the CDR3. Trimming stripped 3 bases from V and 5 bases from J, with 9 bases between. Germline CDR1 reads SGHKS; CDR2 reads YYEKEE (reference sequence). The CDR3 DNA sequence: TGTGCCAGCAGCTCGGGAGTCAACGAGCAGTACTTC. Amino acids: CASSSGVNEQYF.

This chain links TRBV7-8 with TRBJ2-6, with TRBD1 matching 7 bases. From germline, CDR1 is SGHVS and CDR2 FQNEAQ. CDR3 size: 17 residues. V shed 8 bases and J 1 base; nucleotides not matched to a gene: 11. The CDR3 loop reads CASRKDRMRSGANVLTF. CDR3 nucleotides: TGTGCCAGCCGTAAGGACAGGATGAGATCTGGGGCCAACGTCCTGACTTTC.

The chain combines TRBV9 with TRBJ2-7, with 10 bases matching TRBD2. This CDR3 is built from 18 residues. Trimming at V came to 3 bases and at J to 1 base, leaving 13 bases not matched to a gene. Germline V gene lookup returns CDR1 SGDLS and CDR2 YYNGEE. The CDR3 DNA is TGTGCCAGCAGCGGGGGGTTGGGACTAGCGTCCCAGTCCTACGAGCAGTACTTC. This gives the protein CASSGGLGLASQSYEQYF.

The chain employs TRBV7-9 and TRBJ2-1; D may be TRBD2 (5 bases). The CDR3 consists of 15 residues. Looked up from germline, CDR1 is SEHNR and CDR2 is FQNEAQ (reference sequence). The V and J ends lost 8 bases and 5 bases respectively, with 19 bases between them. CDR3 residues: CASAASGSGHNEQFF. For the CDR3, the DNA is TGTGCCAGCGCGGCCAGTGGGAGTGGACACAATGAGCAGTTCTTC.

This clone was counted only a few times. This chain connects TRBV25-1 to TRBJ1-2, with 7 bases lining up with TRBD1. The CDR3 runs 14 residues. V shed 6 bases, J shed 4 bases, and the junction held 8 bases outside the gene matches. Germline assignment: CDR1 MGHDK and CDR2 SYGVNS. As DNA, the CDR3 is TGTGCCAGCAGCAGGGACAGTGGTCCCTATGGCTACACCTTC. Protein product: CASSRDSGPYGYTF.

This clone was recorded only once. The V and J genes are TRBV5-6 and TRBJ2-1, with D tentatively TRBD2 (6 bases). V was shortened by 1 base and J by 4 bases, with 9 bases between the two germline ends. The CDR3 has 14 amino acids. The germline V gene has CDR1 SGHDT and CDR2 YYEEEE. CDR3 loop: CASSLSGVYNEQFF. Here the CDR3 DNA reads TGTGCCAGCAGCTTGTCGGGGGTTTACAATGAGCAGTTCTTC.